These 18 T cell receptor beta chains came from one sample sequenced in a study of cytomegalovirus exposure and HLA in healthy donors. Generated by immunoSEQ multiplex PCR, the TCRdb table keeps only in-frame clones and is missing some. The sample includes roughly 120,000 clones, approximately 85% seen only once; the top ten take around 5%. Input material: PBMCs. The receptors shown here come from a man in his late teens or twenties in good health and CMV-seronegative.

Of note for this clone: Other DNA sequences in this specimen translate into the identical CDR3. The rearrangement uses TRBV15 and TRBJ2-7, with D tentatively TRBD1 (6 bases). The CDR3 loop spans 12 amino acids. The V gene lost 6 bases and the J gene lost 1 base, with 7 bases spanning the gap. In germline, CDR1 is LNHNV, CDR2 YYDKDF (reference sequence). The DNA of the CDR3 is TGTGCCACCAGTGGACAGTCCTACGAGCAGTACTTC. Residues: CATSGQSYEQYF.

This clone was found once. The V and J genes are TRBV10-3 and TRBJ1-2; D might be TRBD1 (6 bases). The CDR3 covers 14 residues. V was cut by 6 bases and J by 4 bases, with 15 bases left in between. Per the germline V gene, CDR1 is ENHRY and CDR2 is SYGVKD. The CDR3 DNA sequence: TGTGCCATCAGAGAGACAGGCGCCGGCTATGGCTACACCTTC. Translated: CAIRETGAGYGYTF.

This chain connects TRBV5-4 to TRBJ2-3; 9 nucleotides match TRBD1. CDR1 is SGHNT, CDR2 YYREEE, per germline (reference sequence). V lost 6 bases to trimming and J lost 5 bases; unmatched junction nucleotides: 13. The CDR3 has 16 amino acids. The CDR3 region is CASTKMRQGGIDTQYF. Written as DNA, the CDR3 is TGTGCCAGCACCAAGATGAGACAGGGGGGTATAGATACGCAGTATTTT.

This clone has a handful of counts. The junction and the germline gene differ at one end; a read error may be behind it. Other nucleotide sequences from this sample produce the same CDR3. This chain uses TRBV7-7 with TRBJ2-1; 7 bases agree with TRBD1. Germline V CDR1 and CDR2: SSHAT, FNYEAQ (reference sequence). The CDR3 is 12 residues long. The CDR3 DNA follows: TGTGCTAGCAGCTCAGGGGGCAATGAGCAGTTCTTC. Translating it yields CASSSGGNEQFF.

The rearrangement joins TRBV13 to TRBJ2-7, with 8 nucleotides matching TRBD1. CDR1 and CDR2 (germline): PRHDT, FYEKMQ (reference sequence). With 6 bases clipped from V and 2 bases from J, the junction kept 6 bases outside the gene matches. The CDR3 totals 14 residues. CDR3 protein: CASSSATGAYEQYF. In DNA, the CDR3 is TGTGCCAGCAGTTCGGCGACAGGGGCCTACGAGCAGTACTTC. Using reference TRBV13 and TRBJ2-7 for the parts outside the CDR3, the full variable domain is AAGVIQSPRHLIKEKRETATLKCYPIPRHDTVYWYQQGPGQDPQFLISFYEKMQSDKGSIPDRFSAQQFSDYHSELNMSSLELGDSALYFCASSSATGAYEQYFGPGTRLTVT.

The chain combines TRBV13 with TRBJ2-1, with 14 bases matching TRBD2. The CDR3 consists of 16 residues. The J segment lost 9 bases and the V segment lost 5 bases, leaving 9 bases of the junction unmatched. The V gene's germline CDR1 is PRHDT and CDR2 FYEKMQ (reference sequence). Written as DNA, the CDR3 is TGTGCCAGCAGCATGAATGGACTAGCGGGAGGCGGTGAGCAGTTCTTC. Translation: CASSMNGLAGGGEQFF.

The V gene is TRBV6-6, the J gene TRBJ2-1, with D possibly TRBD2 on 6 matching bases. Germline lookup yields CDR1 MNHNY and CDR2 SVGAGI (reference sequence). V lost 4 bases and J lost 9, with 10 bases in between. This CDR3 is 12 amino acids long. CDR3 bases: TGTGCCAGCAGTTCGACTAGGTCTGAGCAGTTCTTC. Translation gives CASSSTRSEQFF.

The chain carries TRBV29-1 and TRBJ1-4, with D hard to call. The CDR3 has 14 residues. CDR1 SQVTM and CDR2 ANQGSEA come from the germline V gene. V lost 4 bases to trimming and J lost 8 bases, with 17 bases between them. The CDR3 region has the DNA TGCAGCGTTGGTATAAGTGGGTTCGGGGAAAAACTGTTTTTT. Its protein is CSVGISGFGEKLFF.

This clone was recorded once. J is TRBJ2-7 and V is TRBV6-5, with 8 nucleotides matching TRBD1. Germline CDR1 and CDR2: MNHEY and SVGAGI. This CDR3 is 14 amino acids long. The trim removed 2 bases at V and 4 bases at J, leaving 4 bases unmatched. In DNA, the CDR3 is TGTGCCAGCAGTTACGGACAGGGTTGGTACGAGCAGTACTTC. Its protein is CASSYGQGWYEQYF.

The chain employs TRBV19 and TRBJ1-1, with D possibly matching TRBD1 (5 bases). Germline assignment: CDR1 LNHDA and CDR2 SQIVND (reference sequence). The CDR3 is made up of 12 amino acids. Trimming cost V 8 bases and J 6 bases, with 13 bases left between them. DNA of the CDR3: TGTGCCAGTGGTTACAGGCGACCTGAAGCTTTCTTT. Translated: CASGYRRPEAFF. Full variable domain (missing parts from reference TRBV19 and TRBJ1-1): DGGITQSPKYLFRKEGQNVTLSCEQNLNHDAMYWYRQDPGQGLRLIYYSQIVNDFQKGDIAEGYSVSREKKESFPLTVTSAQKNPTAFYLCASGYRRPEAFFGQGTRLTVV.

The CDR3 region has the DNA TGTGCCAGCAGTGATCGAGGGAGATATAATTCACCCCTCCACTTT. It translates to CASSDRGRYNSPLHF. This chain joins TRBV25-1 and TRBJ1-6; D is undetermined. The CDR3 spans 15 residues. From germline, CDR1 is MGHDK and CDR2 SYGVNS. The V gene lost 3 bases and the J gene lost 4 bases, with 10 bases spanning the gap.

This clone has just one count. The V call is TRBV10-3, the J call TRBJ1-1, with 7 positions matching TRBD1. CDR1 ENHRY and CDR2 SYGVKD come from the germline V gene. This CDR3 comprises 15 residues. After removal of 0 bases from V and 7 bases from J, the junction contained 8 bases not matched to a gene. In DNA, the CDR3 is TGTGCCATCAGTGAGTCGAAGGGGACAGCTGATGAAGCTTTCTTT. It codes for CAISESKGTADEAFF.

V and J are TRBV18 and TRBJ1-4; 8 bases are a match to TRBD1. This CDR3 is built from 19 residues. Germline CDR1 reads KGHSH; CDR2 reads LQKENI. Unmatched junction bases numbered 14, after V lost 5 bases and J lost 0 bases. In DNA, the CDR3 is TGTGCCAGCTCAACTCGAAGCGCGACAGGGGCAACAACTAATGAAAAACTGTTTTTT. Protein product: CASSTRSATGATTNEKLFF.

This chain joins TRBV29-1 and TRBJ1-1; maybe TRBD1 (5 bases). V lost 6 bases and J 6 bases, leaving 8 bases between the germline ends. The germline gives CDR1 SQVTM, CDR2 ANQGSEA. The CDR3 is 10 amino acids. Written as DNA, the CDR3 is TGCAGCGTACAGACAGCTGAAGCTTTCTTT. It specifies CSVQTAEAFF.

The genes are TRBV5-1 and TRBJ1-6, with a possible D match to TRBD1 (6 bases). CDR1 is SGHRS, CDR2 YFSETQ, per germline. The CDR3 covers 20 residues. The V gene lost 0 bases and the J gene lost 0 bases, with 19 bases spanning the gap. The CDR3 DNA follows: TGCGCCAGCAGCTTGGCCCGGGGGGGCCCGGGGAGCTCCTATAATTCACCCCTCCACTTT. This codes for CASSLARGGPGSSYNSPLHF.

The J gene is TRBJ2-7, the V gene TRBV5-6; weak D call: TRBD1 (6 bases). V was shortened by 1 base and J by 3 bases, with 11 bases between the two germline ends. CDR3 length: 14 amino acids. Germline V gene sequence: CDR1 SGHDT, CDR2 YYEEEE. The DNA for the CDR3 is TGTGCCAGCAGCTTGAGGGACACGAGCTACGAGCAGTACTTC. Protein sequence: CASSLRDTSYEQYF. The variable domain in full, completed from reference TRBV5-6 and TRBJ2-7, reads DAGVTQSPTHLIKTRGQQVTLRCSPKSGHDTVSWYQQALGQGPQFIFQYYEEEERQRGNFPDRFSGHQFPNYSSELNVNALLLGDSALYLCASSLRDTSYEQYFGPGTRLTVT.

The chain joins TRBV19 to TRBJ2-3; 12 bases are shared with TRBD2. Germline-derived CDR1 and CDR2 are LNHDA and SQIVND (reference sequence). V was pared by 7 bases and J by 5 bases, with 4 bases of the junction left unmatched. This CDR3 is built from 14 residues. The CDR3 region has the DNA TGTGCCAGTACCCCGGGACTAGCGGGAGATACGCAGTATTTT. Translating gives CASTPGLAGDTQYF.

This clone was seen only once. CDR3: CASSFMTSGILNEQFF. The CDR3 nucleotides are TGTGCCAGCAGCTTTATGACTAGCGGAATCCTCAATGAGCAGTTCTTC. The J gene is TRBJ2-1, the V gene TRBV5-6; 9 nucleotides line up with TRBD2. The V segment lost 2 bases and the J segment 6 bases; nucleotides outside the gene matches: 9. Germline assignment: CDR1 SGHDT and CDR2 YYEEEE. CDR3 length: 16 amino acids.